Listed below are T cell receptor beta chains from one sample, sequenced in a study of T cell repertoires in cytomegalovirus infection. From the reads, TCRdb called clonotypes with MiXCR, one entry per CDR3 protein. The sample contains 200,000 to 250,000 distinct CDR3 sequences, roughly 20% of which appear only once. The specimen was CD8+ T cells from PBMCs. Receptors originate from a human donor in good health (CMV status not recorded). Some clones in this sample may be carry-over from other donors' samples. Each CDR3 is given with its conserved first and last residue. Each record gives: D gene, V gene, clone size, J gene, CDR3 protein, CDR3 DNA. The D gene is left open where the match is weak. Clone size, where shown, is once, few, many, or a class for clones that have expanded.

>.|TRBV9|few|TRBJ2-3
CASSVGAATDTQYF
TGTGCCAGCAGCGTAGGAGCGGCAACAGATACGCAGTATTTT
>.|TRBV7-2|.|TRBJ2-7
CVSSLGVYEQYF
TGTGTCAGCAGCTTAGGGGTCTACGAGCAGTACTTC
>TRBD1|TRBV20-1|.|TRBJ2-7
CSARDKDRGTYEQYF
TGCAGTGCTAGAGATAAAGACAGGGGGACCTACGAGCAGTACTTC
>.|TRBV9|.|TRBJ1-2
CASSGLKRDFSNYGYTF
TGTGCCAGCAGCGGCCTAAAAAGGGACTTCTCTAACTATGGCTACACCTTC
>.|TRBV12-3/TRBV12-4|.|TRBJ2-5
CASSFRLRYQETQYF
TGTGCCAGCAGTTTTCGACTCCGGTACCAAGAGACCCAGTACTTC
>.|TRBV7-9|few|TRBJ1-6
CASSFGGGSPLHF
TGTGCCAGCAGCTTCGGGGGTGGCTCACCCCTCCACTTT
>.|TRBV7-9|.|TRBJ1-2
CASSSQVQTPIYGYTF
TGTGCCAGCAGCTCCCAAGTCCAGACACCGATCTATGGCTACACCTTC
>TRBD2|TRBV13|.|TRBJ2-5
CASSLRLAGVEETQYF
TGTGCCAGCAGCTTAAGACTAGCGGGAGTTGAAGAGACCCAGTACTTC
>TRBD2|TRBV12-3/TRBV12-4|many|TRBJ2-5
CASSTSRDYLQETQYF
TGTGCCAGCAGTACATCCCGGGACTACCTACAAGAGACCCAGTACTTC
>TRBD1|TRBV12-5|few|TRBJ2-1
CASGVGQLEQFF
TGTGCTAGTGGTGTGGGACAGCTTGAGCAGTTCTTC
>TRBD1|TRBV7-8|many|TRBJ1-1
CASRWGQPNTEAFF
TGTGCCAGCAGATGGGGACAGCCCAACACTGAAGCTTTCTTT
>TRBD2|TRBV7-9|few|TRBJ2-1
CASSLPSGGYEQFF
TGTGCCAGCAGCTTACCTAGCGGGGGATACGAGCAGTTCTTC
>.|TRBV20-1|once|TRBJ1-1
CSARVLDRGNTEAFF
TGCAGTGCTAGAGTACTGGACAGAGGTAACACTGAAGCTTTCTTT
>TRBD1|TRBV5-1|few|TRBJ2-7
CASSWASGTAYEQYF
TGCGCCAGCAGCTGGGCCTCCGGGACAGCCTACGAGCAGTACTTC
>TRBD1|TRBV20-1|few|TRBJ1-6
CSARTGQEENSPLHF
TGCAGTGCTAGGACTGGACAGGAGGAGAATTCACCCCTCCACTTT
>TRBD2|TRBV11-2|.|TRBJ2-5
CASSHPASGQETQYF
TGTGCCAGCAGCCATCCAGCTAGCGGACAAGAGACCCAGTACTTC
>.|TRBV28|few|TRBJ2-7
CASSPIRDIIYEQYF
TGTGCCAGCAGCCCAATCCGGGACATTATCTACGAGCAGTACTTC
>.|TRBV28|.|TRBJ2-3
CASSPFETGGTDTQYF
TGTGCCAGCAGCCCCTTCGAAACCGGGGGCACAGATACGCAGTATTTT
>.|TRBV12-3/TRBV12-4|few|TRBJ2-4
CASVEGGIQYF
TGTGCCAGCGTGGAGGGAGGCATTCAGTACTTC
>.|TRBV6-5|.|TRBJ1-3
CASSTTAISGNTIYF
TGTGCCAGCAGTACGACAGCCATCTCTGGAAACACCATATATTTT
>TRBD2|TRBV20-1|.|TRBJ2-5
CSVGLAGERETRYF
TGCAGTGTTGGACTAGCGGGGGAGCGGGAGACCCGGTACTTC
>.|TRBV6-6|few|TRBJ1-5
CASSHLAGHNQPQHF
TGTGCCAGCAGCCACCTGGCGGGTCACAATCAGCCCCAGCATTTT
>.|TRBV7-2|few|TRBJ1-1
CASSLSIIRDTNTEAFF
TGTGCCAGCAGCTTATCGATAATACGGGACACGAACACTGAAGCTTTCTTT
>.|TRBV5-6|.|TRBJ2-3
CASSLEFLSTDTQYF
TGTGCCAGCAGCTTGGAGTTTCTGAGCACAGATACGCAGTATTTT
>.|TRBV2|.|TRBJ2-3
CASSSFGTQYF
TGTGCCAGCAGTTCCTTCGGTACGCAGTATTTT